The TCR beta chain under discussion was sequenced for a study of T cell repertoires in cytomegalovirus infection. Study context: Matching HLA type and CMV infection were both indicated by public TCR beta signatures.

Note on this clonotype: The antigen is unknown.

General study points: Cumulated frequencies of public TCR beta families served to identify carriers of CMV plus the relevant HLA.

TCRdb analysed the reads with MiXCR anew, one entry per CDR3 protein. The sample includes 150,000 to 160,000 distinct CDR3 sequences, 23% of them seen just once. Germline CDR1 DFQATT, CDR2 SNEGSKA (reference sequence). The CDR3 has 15 residues. The V end was cut by 0 bases, the J end by 0 bases, with 10 bases between. The rearrangement joins TRBV20-1 to TRBJ2-3; D is uncertain. This TCR was recovered from a human donor in good health (CMV status not recorded). Some clones in this sample may be carry-over from other donors' samples. Input material: PBMCs. The DNA for the CDR3 is TGCAGTGCTAGAGATAGACTTCTTAGCACAGATACGCAGTATTTT. It codes for CSARDRLLSTDTQYF.